The 24 T cell receptor beta chains given below trace back to one sample, sequenced in a study of cytomegalovirus exposure and HLA in healthy donors. The PCR employed 60 Vbeta primers together with 13 Jbeta primers. Only in-frame clones appear in the TCRdb table, and some are missing; sequencing was by immunoSEQ multiplex PCR. The sample holds around 130,000 clones, roughly 71% seen once. Sequenced material: PBMCs. These receptors came from a woman aged 40 to 55 in good health and CMV-seropositive.

This clone occurred a few times. This chain connects TRBV4-3 to TRBJ2-7, with TRBD2 matching 7 bases. V lost 0 bases and J lost 4; bases outside the gene matches: 9. This CDR3 region has 16 residues. CDR1 and CDR2 from the germline V gene are LGHNA and YSLEER. The CDR3 is CASSQDWRGSKYEQYF. The CDR3 DNA reads as TGCGCCAGCAGCCAAGATTGGCGGGGGTCGAAGTACGAGCAGTACTTC.

The gene calls are TRBV4-3 and TRBJ2-2; 9 bases agree with TRBD2. J lost 2 bases, V lost 4 bases, and 8 bases had no gene match. From germline, CDR1 is LGHNA and CDR2 YSLEER. This CDR3 spans 17 amino acids. This CDR3 reads CASSPTGTSLNTGELFF. The CDR3 DNA sequence: TGCGCCAGCAGCCCTACCGGGACTAGCCTAAACACCGGGGAGCTGTTTTTT.

The chain links TRBV19 to TRBJ1-1; 7 positions match TRBD1. V gave up 1 base and J gave up 1 base; unmatched junction bases: 0. Germline lookup yields CDR1 LNHDA and CDR2 SQIVND (reference sequence). The CDR3 is made up of 14 amino acids. CDR3 amino acids: CASSIGTGNTEAFF. CDR3 coding DNA: TGTGCCAGTAGTATAGGGACAGGGAACACTGAAGCTTTCTTT. Full variable domain (outside the CDR3, taken from reference TRBV19 and TRBJ1-1): DGGITQSPKYLFRKEGQNVTLSCEQNLNHDAMYWYRQDPGQGLRLIYYSQIVNDFQKGDIAEGYSVSREKKESFPLTVTSAQKNPTAFYLCASSIGTGNTEAFFGQGTRLTVV.

The chain uses TRBV7-3 and TRBJ2-3, with 12 nucleotides matching TRBD2. Germline V CDR1 and CDR2: SGHTA, FQGTGA. This CDR3 is built from 17 residues. V shed 2 bases and J 2 bases; nucleotides not matched to a gene: 5. DNA for the CDR3: TGTGCCAGCAGCTTATCCCGACTAGCGGGAGCCACAGATACGCAGTATTTT. Translation gives CASSLSRLAGATDTQYF.

The chain links TRBV2 to TRBJ1-2, with a tentative D call TRBD1 (6 bases). This CDR3 comprises 15 residues. Trimming removed 8 bases at V and 0 bases at J, with 16 bases between. CDR1 is SNHLY, CDR2 FYNNEI, per germline. Here the CDR3 DNA reads TGTGCCAGCGTTCAGGGGCGGGGGTCTAACTATGGCTACACCTTC. This codes for CASVQGRGSNYGYTF.

The V gene is TRBV27, the J gene TRBJ2-7; a possible D gene is TRBD2 (6 bases). The V end was cut by 6 bases, the J end by 2 bases, with 17 bases between. This CDR3 is 15 amino acids long. CDR1 and CDR2 from the germline V gene are MNHEY and SMNVEV (reference sequence). The CDR3 sequence is CASSLSGTAPYEQYF. CDR3 sequence (DNA): TGTGCCAGCAGCCTTTCCGGGACTGCTCCCTACGAGCAGTACTTC.

The chain is built from TRBV5-4 and TRBJ1-1, with 10 bases identical to TRBD1. The CDR3 has 14 amino acids. CDR1 SGHNT and CDR2 YYREEE come from the germline V gene (reference sequence). V shed 2 bases and J 8 bases; nucleotides not matched to a gene: 6. The CDR3 DNA is TGTGCCAGCAGCTTTCCGGACAGGGGGGACGAAGCTTTCTTT. Its protein product is CASSFPDRGDEAFF.

This clone was detected a few times. The chain links TRBV25-1 to TRBJ1-1; 10 bases agree with TRBD1. CDR1 is MGHDK and CDR2 is SYGVNS in the germline V gene. Trimming took 3 bases from V and 10 from J; bases not matched to a gene: 8. The CDR3 length is 14 residues. This CDR3 reads CASSDTGTGDRAFF. The CDR3, as DNA: TGTGCCAGCAGTGACACGGGGACAGGGGATCGAGCTTTCTTT. Variable domain in full (rest from reference TRBV25-1 and TRBJ1-1): EADIYQTPRYLVIGTGKKITLECSQTMGHDKMYWYQQDPGMELHLIHYSYGVNSTEKGDLSSESTVSRIRTEHFPLTLESARPSHTSQYLCASSDTGTGDRAFFGQGTRLTVV.

This chain joins TRBV7-3 and TRBJ1-5; D is ambiguous. The CDR3 totals 14 residues. V was cut by 3 bases and J by 7 bases, with 13 bases left in between. The V gene's germline CDR1 is SGHTA and CDR2 FQGTGA. In nucleotides, the CDR3 is TGTGCCAGCAGCTTGGACGGGATTGGACAGCCCCAGCATTTT. This encodes CASSLDGIGQPQHF.

J is TRBJ1-2 and V is TRBV5-1; D is unclear. Deletions cut 2 bases from V and 4 bases from J, with 12 bases between. CDR3 length: 14 residues. Germline V gives CDR1 SGHRS, CDR2 YFSETQ. For the CDR3, the DNA is TGCGCCAGCAGCTTTGGTGAGGGTGCCTATGGCTACACCTTC. Amino acids: CASSFGEGAYGYTF.

J is TRBJ1-4 and V is TRBV6-6; 9 bases are shared with TRBD1. With V trimmed by 6 bases and J by 6 bases, 2 bases remained unmatched. Germline CDR1 reads MNHNY; CDR2 reads SVGAGI (reference sequence). There are 13 residues in the CDR3. DNA of the CDR3: TGTGCCAGCAGGCGGACAGGGGATGAAAAACTGTTTTTT. This codes for CASRRTGDEKLFF.

The chain combines TRBV7-6 with TRBJ1-4; D gene uncertain. Per the germline V gene, CDR1 is SGHVS and CDR2 is FNYEAQ. CDR3 length equals 15 residues. The V end was cut by 1 base, the J end by 5 bases, with 11 bases between. CDR3 nucleotide sequence: TGTGCCAGCAGCTTAGGAGCGGGCTTGAATGAAAAACTGTTTTTT. Its translation: CASSLGAGLNEKLFF. The entire variable domain, with the rest obtained from reference TRBV7-6 and TRBJ1-4, is as follows: GAGVSQSPRYKVTKRGQDVALRCDPISGHVSLYWYRQALGQGPEFLTYFNYEAQQDKSGLPNDRFSAERPEGSISTLTIQRTEQRDSAMYRCASSLGAGLNEKLFFGSGTQLSVL.

The chain employs TRBV9 and TRBJ2-2, with TRBD2 matching over 7 bases. CDR1 and CDR2 from the germline V gene are SGDLS and YYNGEE. The CDR3 contains 18 residues. J was trimmed by 1 base and V by 0 bases; bases with no gene match: 9. DNA of the CDR3: TGTGCCAGCAGCGTAGGAGGAGGGAGGGAGATGAACACCGGGGAGCTGTTTTTT. It specifies CASSVGGGREMNTGELFF.

J is TRBJ1-2 and V is TRBV11-1, with TRBD1 matching over 7 bases. CDR1 is SGHAT and CDR2 is FQDESV in the germline V gene (reference sequence). V was clipped by 7 bases and J by 2 bases; unmatched bases: 10. This CDR3 has 15 residues. The CDR3 loop is CASTPLQTGNYGYTF. CDR3 coding DNA: TGTGCCAGCACCCCCCTCCAGACAGGGAACTATGGCTACACCTTC.

V and J are TRBV6-5 and TRBJ1-6, with 7 bases identical to TRBD1. V dropped 1 base and J dropped 5; count of bases not matched to a gene: 2. This CDR3 contains 15 residues. CDR1 and CDR2 from the germline V gene are MNHEY and SVGAGI. CDR3 DNA sequence: TGTGCCAGCAGTTACTTCGGGACAGATAATTCACCCCTCCACTTT. This encodes CASSYFGTDNSPLHF.

The chain has TRBV7-9 and TRBJ2-1, with 7 bases matching TRBD1. Germline CDR1 SEHNR, CDR2 FQNEAQ (reference sequence). This CDR3 has 15 residues. V lost 5 bases to trimming and J lost 2 bases; unmatched junction nucleotides: 6. CDR3 sequence reads: CASSQTGRTYNEQFF. DNA for the CDR3: TGTGCCAGCAGCCAGACAGGGCGGACCTACAATGAGCAGTTCTTC.

This rearrangement joins TRBV29-1 to TRBJ2-3; D is unresolved. Trimming took off 6 bases at V and 5 bases at J, with 6 bases between the two ends. Germline assignment: CDR1 SQVTM and CDR2 ANQGSEA. This CDR3 has 10 residues. CDR3 nucleotides: TGCAGCGTCGGTCAAGATACGCAGTATTTT. Protein: CSVGQDTQYF.

A few counts support this clone. This chain links TRBV5-4 with TRBJ1-6; 7 nucleotides align to TRBD1. V lost 3 bases, J lost 6 bases, and 6 bases stayed unmatched. This CDR3 region has 15 residues. Germline CDR1 and CDR2: SGHNT and YYREEE (reference sequence). The CDR3 reads CASSWLGDSNSPLHF. The CDR3 bases are TGTGCCAGCAGCTGGTTAGGGGACAGTAATTCACCCCTCCACTTT.

The V and J genes are TRBV7-2 and TRBJ2-7; D is unclear. This CDR3 region has 14 residues. The germline V gene encodes CDR1 SGHTA and CDR2 FQGNSA. Trimming shortened V by 0 bases and J by 3 bases, and 9 bases separated the two germline ends. The CDR3 region has the DNA TGTGCCAGCAGCTTAGCGATACAGAACTACGAGCAGTACTTC. This encodes CASSLAIQNYEQYF.

This clone was detected once. This chain joins TRBV30 and TRBJ1-2; possible D gene TRBD1, 5 bases. Germline CDR1 is GTSNPN and CDR2 is SVGIG (reference sequence). V shed 5 bases and J shed 6 bases, with 13 bases lying between them. The CDR3 spans 12 residues. The CDR3 DNA sequence: TGTGCCTGGGCAGGGATTGTGGATGGCTACACCTTC. Translation gives CAWAGIVDGYTF.

In its sample, this clone was seen once. The chain employs TRBV10-3 and TRBJ2-2; tentative D call: TRBD2 (6 bases). This CDR3 has 14 amino acids. V was trimmed by 11 bases and J by 0 bases, leaving 13 bases between them. Germline V CDR1 and CDR2: ENHRY, SYGVKD. The CDR3 sequence is CASVSGPNTGELFF. The CDR3 nucleotides read TGTGCCTCCGTTAGCGGACCGAACACCGGGGAGCTGTTTTTT.

CDR3 protein: CAWSVMREKLFF. CDR3 nucleotide sequence: TGTGCCTGGAGTGTAATGAGGGAAAAACTGTTTTTT. V and J are TRBV30 and TRBJ1-4; D ambiguous. Looked up from germline, CDR1 is GTSNPN and CDR2 is SVGIG (reference sequence). This CDR3 region has 12 residues. V lost 0 bases and J 8 bases, leaving 7 bases between the germline ends.

This clone was detected only a few times. The chain couples TRBV30 to TRBJ2-1, with D perhaps TRBD1 (5 bases). Germline-derived CDR1 and CDR2 are GTSNPN and SVGIG (reference sequence). The CDR3 loop spans 15 amino acids. V gave up 0 bases and J gave up 7 bases, with 16 bases separating them. CDR3 loop: CAWSVRAGMRNEQFF. The DNA for the CDR3 is TGTGCCTGGAGTGTACGGGCAGGGATGCGTAATGAGCAGTTCTTC.

CDR3 nucleotide sequence: TGTGCCAGCAGCGGCATAGGGGCCCTATCTGAAGCTTTCTTT. The encoded protein is CASSGIGALSEAFF. This chain joins TRBV9 and TRBJ1-1; TRBD1 is a possible D gene (5 bases). The CDR3 is 14 residues long. Trimming stripped 3 bases from V and 6 bases from J, with 15 bases between. Germline V gives CDR1 SGDLS, CDR2 YYNGEE.